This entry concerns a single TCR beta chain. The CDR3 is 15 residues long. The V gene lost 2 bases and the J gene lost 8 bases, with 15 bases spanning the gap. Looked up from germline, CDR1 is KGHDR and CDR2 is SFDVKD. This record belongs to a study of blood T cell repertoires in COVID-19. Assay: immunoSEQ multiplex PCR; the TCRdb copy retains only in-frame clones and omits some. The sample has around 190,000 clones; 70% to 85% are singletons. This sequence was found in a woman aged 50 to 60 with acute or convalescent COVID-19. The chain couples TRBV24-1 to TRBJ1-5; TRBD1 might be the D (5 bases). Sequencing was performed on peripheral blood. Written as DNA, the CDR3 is TGTGCCACCAGTGATTCGGGACTGGGGTTGAAGCCCCAGCATTTT. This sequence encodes CATSDSGLGLKPQHF.